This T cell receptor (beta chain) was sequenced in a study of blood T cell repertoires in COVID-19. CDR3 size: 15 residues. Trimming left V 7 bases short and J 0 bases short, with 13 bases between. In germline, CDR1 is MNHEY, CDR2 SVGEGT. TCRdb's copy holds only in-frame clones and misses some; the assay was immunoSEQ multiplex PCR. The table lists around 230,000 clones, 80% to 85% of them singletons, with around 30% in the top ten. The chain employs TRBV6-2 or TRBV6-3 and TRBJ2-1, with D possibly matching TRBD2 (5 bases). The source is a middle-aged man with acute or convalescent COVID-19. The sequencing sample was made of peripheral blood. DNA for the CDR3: TGTGCCAGCACCCCCGAGGGCAGCTCCTACAATGAGCAGTTCTTC. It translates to CASTPEGSSYNEQFF.